This TCR beta chain is from a study of blood T cell repertoires in COVID-19. Measured with immunoSEQ multiplex PCR; TCRdb has only the in-frame clones, and not every one. This table holds around 240,000 clones, 70% to 90% found once. The source is a woman aged 45 to 65 who had recovered from COVID-19. Sequenced: PBMCs or T cells enriched from blood (not recorded which).

CDR3 loop: CASSLYTSGRYNEQFF. CDR3 nucleotides: TGTGCCAGCAGTTTATATACTAGCGGGAGGTACAATGAGCAGTTCTTC. The chain couples TRBV28 to TRBJ2-1; TRBD2 matches 12 bases. Trimming took 1 base from V and 4 from J; bases not matched to a gene: 2. The V gene's germline CDR1 is MDHEN and CDR2 SYDVKM. The CDR3 is 16 residues long.